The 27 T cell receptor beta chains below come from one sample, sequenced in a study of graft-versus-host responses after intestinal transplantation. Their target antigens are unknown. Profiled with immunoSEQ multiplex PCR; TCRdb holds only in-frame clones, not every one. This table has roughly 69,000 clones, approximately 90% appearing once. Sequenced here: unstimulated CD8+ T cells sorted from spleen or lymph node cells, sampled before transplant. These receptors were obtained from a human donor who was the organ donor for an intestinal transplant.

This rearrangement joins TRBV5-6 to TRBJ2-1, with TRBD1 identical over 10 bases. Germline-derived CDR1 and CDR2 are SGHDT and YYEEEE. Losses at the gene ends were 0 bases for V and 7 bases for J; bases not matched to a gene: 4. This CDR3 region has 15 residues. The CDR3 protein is CASSLEGQGWNEQFF. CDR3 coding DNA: TGTGCCAGCAGCTTGGAGGGACAGGGGTGGAATGAGCAGTTCTTC.

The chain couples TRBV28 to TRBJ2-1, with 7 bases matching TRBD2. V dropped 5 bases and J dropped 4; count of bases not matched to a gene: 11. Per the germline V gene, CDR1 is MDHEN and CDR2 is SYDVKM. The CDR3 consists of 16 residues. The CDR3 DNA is TGTGCCAGCAGTCTCCTAGGTAGCGGGTGGTACAATGAGCAGTTCTTC. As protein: CASSLLGSGWYNEQFF. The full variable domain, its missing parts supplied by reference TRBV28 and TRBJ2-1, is DVKVTQSSRYLVKRTGEKVFLECVQDMDHENMFWYRQDPGLGLRLIYFSYDVKMKEKGDIPEGYSVSREKKERFSLILESASTNQTSMYLCASSLLGSGWYNEQFFGPGTRLTVL.

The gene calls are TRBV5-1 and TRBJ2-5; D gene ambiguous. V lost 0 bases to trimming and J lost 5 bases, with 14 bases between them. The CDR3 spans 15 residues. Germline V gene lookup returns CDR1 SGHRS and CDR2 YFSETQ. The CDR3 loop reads CASSLVFQWAETQYF. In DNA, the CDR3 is TGCGCCAGCAGCTTGGTTTTCCAGTGGGCGGAGACCCAGTACTTC.

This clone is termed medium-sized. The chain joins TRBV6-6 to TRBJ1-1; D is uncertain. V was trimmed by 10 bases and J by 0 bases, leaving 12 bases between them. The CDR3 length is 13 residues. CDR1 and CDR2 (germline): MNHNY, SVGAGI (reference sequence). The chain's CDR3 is CATCLTLNTEAFF. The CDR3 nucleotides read TGTGCCACATGCCTTACACTGAACACTGAAGCTTTCTTT.

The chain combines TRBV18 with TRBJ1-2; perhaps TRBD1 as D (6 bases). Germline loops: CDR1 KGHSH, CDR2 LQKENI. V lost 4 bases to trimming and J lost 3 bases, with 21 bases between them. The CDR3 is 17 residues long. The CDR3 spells CASSLIRTDKGDYGYTF. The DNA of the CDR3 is TGTGCCAGCTCACTCATTAGGACGGATAAGGGGGACTATGGCTACACCTTC. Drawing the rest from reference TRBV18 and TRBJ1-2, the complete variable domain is NAGVMQNPRHLVRRRGQEARLRCSPMKGHSHVYWYRQLPEEGLKFMVYLQKENIIDESGMPKERFSAEFPKEGPSILRIQQVVRGDSAAYFCASSLIRTDKGDYGYTFGSGTRLTVV.

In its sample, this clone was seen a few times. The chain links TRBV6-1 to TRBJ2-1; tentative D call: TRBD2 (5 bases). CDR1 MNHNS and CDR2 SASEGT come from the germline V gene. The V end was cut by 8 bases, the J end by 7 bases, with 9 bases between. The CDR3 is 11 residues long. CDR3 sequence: CASGSGNEQFF. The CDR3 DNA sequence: TGTGCCAGCGGGAGCGGTAATGAGCAGTTCTTC.

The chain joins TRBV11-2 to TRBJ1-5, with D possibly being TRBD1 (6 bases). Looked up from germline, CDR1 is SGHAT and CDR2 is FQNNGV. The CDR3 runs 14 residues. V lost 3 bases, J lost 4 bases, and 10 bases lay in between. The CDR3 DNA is TGTGCCAGCAGCTTGGGACACCTTAATCAGCCCCAGCATTTT. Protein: CASSLGHLNQPQHF.

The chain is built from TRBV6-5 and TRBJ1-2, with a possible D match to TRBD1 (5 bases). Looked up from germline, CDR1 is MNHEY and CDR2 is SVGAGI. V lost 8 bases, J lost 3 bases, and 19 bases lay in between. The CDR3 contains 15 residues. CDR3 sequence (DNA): TGTGCCAGCGTTTACTCCCAGGGCAGCCACTATGGCTACACCTTC. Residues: CASVYSQGSHYGYTF.

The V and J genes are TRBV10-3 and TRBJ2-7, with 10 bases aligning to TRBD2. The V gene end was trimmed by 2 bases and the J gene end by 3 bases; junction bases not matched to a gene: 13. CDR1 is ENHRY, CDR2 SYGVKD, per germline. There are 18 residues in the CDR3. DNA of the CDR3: TGTGCCATCAGTGAGGAACTAGCGGGGTCCGGGCTGCACTACGAGCAGTACTTC. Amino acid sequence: CAISEELAGSGLHYEQYF.

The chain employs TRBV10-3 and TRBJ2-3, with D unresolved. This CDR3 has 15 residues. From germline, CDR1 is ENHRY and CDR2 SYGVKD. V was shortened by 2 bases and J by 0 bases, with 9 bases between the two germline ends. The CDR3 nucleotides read TGTGCCATCAGTGAGAATCCCCAAAGCACAGATACGCAGTATTTT. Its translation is CAISENPQSTDTQYF.

The CDR3 sequence is CASSEERRAGETQYF. Here the CDR3 DNA reads TGTGCCAGCAGTGAAGAAAGAAGGGCAGGGGAGACCCAGTACTTC. This rearrangement joins TRBV2 to TRBJ2-5, with TRBD1 as a possible D gene (5 bases). The germline gives CDR1 SNHLY, CDR2 FYNNEI. This CDR3 is 15 amino acids long. The ends were cut back, 1 base at V and 5 bases at J, with 14 bases in the middle. The whole variable domain, filled in from reference TRBV2 and TRBJ2-5, reads EPEVTQTPSHQVTQMGQEVILRCVPISNHLYFYWYRQILGQKVEFLVSFYNNEISEKSEIFDDQFSVERPDGSNFTLKIRSTKLEDSAMYFCASSEERRAGETQYFGPGTRLLVL.

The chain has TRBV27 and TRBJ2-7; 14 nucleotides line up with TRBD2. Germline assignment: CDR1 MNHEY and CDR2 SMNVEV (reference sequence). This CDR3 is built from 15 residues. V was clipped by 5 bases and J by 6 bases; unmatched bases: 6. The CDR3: CASSGPGLAGVEQYF. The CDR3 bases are TGTGCCAGCAGTGGACCGGGACTAGCGGGAGTCGAGCAGTACTTC.

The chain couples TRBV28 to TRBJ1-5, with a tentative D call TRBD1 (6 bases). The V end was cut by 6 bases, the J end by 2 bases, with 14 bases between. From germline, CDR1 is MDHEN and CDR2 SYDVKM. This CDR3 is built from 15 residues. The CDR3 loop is CASSPPSGGNQPQHF. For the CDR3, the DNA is TGTGCCAGCAGCCCCCCGTCAGGGGGCAATCAGCCCCAGCATTTT.

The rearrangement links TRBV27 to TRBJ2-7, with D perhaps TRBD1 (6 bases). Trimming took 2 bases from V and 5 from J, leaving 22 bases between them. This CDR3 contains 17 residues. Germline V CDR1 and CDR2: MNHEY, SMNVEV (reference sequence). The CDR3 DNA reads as TGTGCCAGCAGTTTAGGGCCCTCAACAGGGTCATGGAACGAGCAGTACTTC. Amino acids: CASSLGPSTGSWNEQYF.

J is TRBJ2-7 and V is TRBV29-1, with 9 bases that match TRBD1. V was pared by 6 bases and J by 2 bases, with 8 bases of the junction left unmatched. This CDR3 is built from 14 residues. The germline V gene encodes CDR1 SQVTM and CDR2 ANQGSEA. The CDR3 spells CSVRAGTGTYEQYF. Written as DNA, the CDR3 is TGCAGCGTCAGGGCCGGGACAGGGACCTACGAGCAGTACTTC.

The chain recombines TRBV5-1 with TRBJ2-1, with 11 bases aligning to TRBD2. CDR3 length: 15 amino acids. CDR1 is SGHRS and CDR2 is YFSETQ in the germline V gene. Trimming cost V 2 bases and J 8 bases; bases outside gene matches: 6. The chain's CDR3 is CASSFLAGGGDEQFF. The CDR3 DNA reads TGCGCCAGCAGCTTTTTAGCGGGAGGGGGGGATGAGCAGTTCTTC.

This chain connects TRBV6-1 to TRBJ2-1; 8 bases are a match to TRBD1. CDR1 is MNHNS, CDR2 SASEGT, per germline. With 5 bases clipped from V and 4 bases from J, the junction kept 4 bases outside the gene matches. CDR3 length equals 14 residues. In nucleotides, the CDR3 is TGTGCCAGCAGTTGGGACAGGCCTTACAATGAGCAGTTCTTC. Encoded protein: CASSWDRPYNEQFF.

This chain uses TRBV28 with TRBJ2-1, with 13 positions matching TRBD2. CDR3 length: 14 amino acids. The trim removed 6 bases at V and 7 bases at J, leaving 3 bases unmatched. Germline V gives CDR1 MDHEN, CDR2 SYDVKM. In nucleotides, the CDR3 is TGTGCCAGCAGCCAGGGACTAGCGGGGAATGAGCAGTTCTTC. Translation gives CASSQGLAGNEQFF.

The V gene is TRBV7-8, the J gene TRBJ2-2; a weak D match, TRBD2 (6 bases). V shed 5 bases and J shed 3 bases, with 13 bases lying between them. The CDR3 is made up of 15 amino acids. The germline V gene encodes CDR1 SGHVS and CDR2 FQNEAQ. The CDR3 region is CASSPDPGDTGELFF. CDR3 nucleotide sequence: TGTGCCAGCAGCCCCGACCCGGGAGACACCGGGGAGCTGTTTTTT.

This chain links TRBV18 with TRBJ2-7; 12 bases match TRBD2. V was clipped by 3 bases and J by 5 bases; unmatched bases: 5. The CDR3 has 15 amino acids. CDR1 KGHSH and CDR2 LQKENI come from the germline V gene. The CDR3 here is CASSPPSGRANEQYF. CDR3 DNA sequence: TGTGCCAGCTCACCTCCTAGCGGGAGGGCCAACGAGCAGTACTTC.

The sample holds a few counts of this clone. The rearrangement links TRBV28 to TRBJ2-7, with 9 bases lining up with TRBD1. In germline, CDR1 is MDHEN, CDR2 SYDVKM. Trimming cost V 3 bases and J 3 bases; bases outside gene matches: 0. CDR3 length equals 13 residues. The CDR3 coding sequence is TGTGCCAGCAGTTTGACAGGGGGCTACGAGCAGTACTTC. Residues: CASSLTGGYEQYF.

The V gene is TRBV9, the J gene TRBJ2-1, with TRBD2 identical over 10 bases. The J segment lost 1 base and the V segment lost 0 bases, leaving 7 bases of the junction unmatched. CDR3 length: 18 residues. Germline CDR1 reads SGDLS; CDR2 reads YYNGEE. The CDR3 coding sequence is TGTGCCAGCAGCGTAGGGGGAGCGGGAGGGAGTTCCTACAATGAGCAGTTCTTC. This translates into CASSVGGAGGSSYNEQFF.

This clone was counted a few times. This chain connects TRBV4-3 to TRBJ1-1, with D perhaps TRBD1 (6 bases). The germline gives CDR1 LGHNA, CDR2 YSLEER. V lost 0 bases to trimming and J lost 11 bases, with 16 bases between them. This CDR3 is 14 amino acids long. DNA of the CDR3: TGCGCCAGCAGCCAAGACCGGACAGCCCGTGGTGCTTTCTTT. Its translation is CASSQDRTARGAFF.

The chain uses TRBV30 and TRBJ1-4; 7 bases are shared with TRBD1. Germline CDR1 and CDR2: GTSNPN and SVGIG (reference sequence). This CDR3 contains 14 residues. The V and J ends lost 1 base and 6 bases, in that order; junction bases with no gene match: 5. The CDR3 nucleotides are TGTGCCTGGAGTGGAGGCAGGGGGGATGAAAAACTGTTTTTT. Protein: CAWSGGRGDEKLFF.

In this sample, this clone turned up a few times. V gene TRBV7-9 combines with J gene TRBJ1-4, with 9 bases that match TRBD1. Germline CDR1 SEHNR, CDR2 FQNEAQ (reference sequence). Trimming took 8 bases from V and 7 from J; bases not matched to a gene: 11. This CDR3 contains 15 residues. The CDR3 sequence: CASSSGTGLAEKLFF. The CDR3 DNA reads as TGTGCCAGCTCGTCGGGGACAGGGTTGGCTGAAAAACTGTTTTTT.

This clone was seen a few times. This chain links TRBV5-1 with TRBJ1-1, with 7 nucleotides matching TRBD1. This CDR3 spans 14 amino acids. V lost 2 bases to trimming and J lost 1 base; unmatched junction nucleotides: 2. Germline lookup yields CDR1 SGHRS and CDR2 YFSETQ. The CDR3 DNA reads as TGCGCCAGCAGCTTCACAGGGGCGAACACTGAAGCTTTCTTT. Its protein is CASSFTGANTEAFF.

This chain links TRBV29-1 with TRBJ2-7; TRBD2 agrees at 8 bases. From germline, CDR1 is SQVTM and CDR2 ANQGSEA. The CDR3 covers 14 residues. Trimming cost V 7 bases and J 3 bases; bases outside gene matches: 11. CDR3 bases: TGCAGCGATTCCGGGGGGGAAGGCTACTACGAGCAGTACTTC. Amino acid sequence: CSDSGGEGYYEQYF.